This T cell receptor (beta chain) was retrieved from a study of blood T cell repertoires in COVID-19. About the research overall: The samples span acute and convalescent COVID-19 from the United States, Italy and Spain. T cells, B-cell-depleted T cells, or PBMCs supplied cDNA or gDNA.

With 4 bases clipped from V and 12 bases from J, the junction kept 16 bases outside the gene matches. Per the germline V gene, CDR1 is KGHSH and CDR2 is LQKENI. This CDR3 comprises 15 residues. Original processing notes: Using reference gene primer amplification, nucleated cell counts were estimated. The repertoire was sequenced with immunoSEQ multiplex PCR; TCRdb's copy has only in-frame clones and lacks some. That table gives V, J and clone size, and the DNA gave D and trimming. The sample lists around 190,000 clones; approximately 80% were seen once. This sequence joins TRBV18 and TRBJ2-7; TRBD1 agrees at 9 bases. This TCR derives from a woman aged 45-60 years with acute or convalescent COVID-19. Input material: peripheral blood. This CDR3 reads CASSLDTGTGLGTYF. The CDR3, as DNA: TGTGCCAGCTCACTAGACACCGGGACAGGGTTAGGGACGTACTTC.